The sequence of this T cell receptor (beta chain) was determined in a study of blood T cell repertoires in COVID-19. Overall study: Sample material is recorded as cDNA or gDNA derived from T cells, B-cell-depleted T cells, or PBMCs.

V was cut by 0 bases and J by 4 bases, with 18 bases left in between. Looked up from germline, CDR1 is SGHDN and CDR2 is FVKESK. The CDR3 has 18 residues. TCRdb keeps only in-frame clones here, not all; method: immunoSEQ multiplex PCR. The sample lists about 70,000 clones, 80% seen once, with roughly 18% in the top ten. This chain joins TRBV14 and TRBJ2-2, with D possibly TRBD1 on 6 matching bases. What was sequenced was peripheral blood. The clonotype originates from a man between 65 and 85 years old who had recovered from COVID-19. The CDR3 DNA follows: TGTGCCAGCAGCCAAGAAAGGACAGACTATCAGCTCACCGGGGAGCTGTTTTTT. Its protein is CASSQERTDYQLTGELFF.